These T cell receptor beta chains were read from a single sample in a study of T cell repertoires in aging, cancer and after chemotherapy. TCRdb called the multiplex PCR reads again in MiXCR, with one record for every CDR3 protein. The data show about 550 distinct CDR3 sequences, around a third seen once. Sequencing input: blood. These receptors were obtained from a human donor with a solid tumor. Both conserved end residues are part of each CDR3. The D gene is left open where the match is weak. A row's size may be missing; if present it is once, few, many or a size class.

d_gene	abundance	j_gene	v_gene	CDR3aa	CDR3nt
NA	large	TRBJ2-3	TRBV10-3	CATRDEGDTQYF	TGTGCCACCCGGGACGAGGGTGATACGCAGTATTTT
NA	NA	TRBJ2-7	TRBV5-4	CTSSRGSSPHEQYF	TGTACCAGCAGCCGGGGATCTTCCCCCCACGAGCAGTACTTC
TRBD2	few	TRBJ2-3	TRBV5-1	CASSWTSGSTDTQYF	TGCGCCAGCAGCTGGACTAGCGGCTCCACAGATACGCAGTATTTT
NA	NA	TRBJ1-2	TRBV12-3/TRBV12-4	CASSLAGHNYGYTF	TGTGCCAGCAGTTTAGCAGGGCACAACTATGGCTACACCTTC
TRBD2	once	TRBJ2-7	TRBV12-3/TRBV12-4	CASSYTSGGTYEQYF	TGTGCCAGCAGTTACACTAGCGGGGGGACCTACGAGCAGTACTTC
TRBD2	NA	TRBJ2-7	TRBV7-6	CASSLGRRSGGEPYEQYF	TGTGCCAGCAGCTTGGGAAGGAGGAGCGGGGGGGAACCCTACGAGCAGTACTTC
NA	few	TRBJ2-5	TRBV24-1	CATSDPGGHQQETQYF	TGTGCCACCAGTGATCCGGGGGGACATCAACAAGAGACCCAGTACTTC
NA	NA	TRBJ1-2	TRBV6-1	CASSEEAGGAYNYTF	TGTGCCAGCAGTGAAGAAGCGGGGGGCGCCTATAACTACACCTTC
NA	NA	TRBJ1-1	TRBV6-5	CASSFSGVTEALF	TGTGCCAGCAGCTTTTCGGGGGTAACTGAAGCTTTATTT
NA	few	TRBJ2-4	TRBV10-3	CAISESHDKNIQYF	TGTGCCATCAGTGAGTCCCACGACAAAAACATTCAGTACTTC
NA	hyperexpanded	TRBJ1-4	TRBV6-5	CASSTGSWDRANEKLFF	TGTGCCAGCAGTACAGGATCGTGGGATCGGGCTAATGAAAAACTGTTTTTT
TRBD1	NA	TRBJ1-1	TRBV7-9	CASSMGSGTVRLMNTEAFF	TGTGCCAGCAGCATGGGATCCGGGACAGTCAGACTCATGAACACTGAAGCTTTCTTT
NA	large	TRBJ2-3	TRBV5-5	CASSPGVGGDTQYF	TGTGCCAGCAGCCCGGGCGTAGGCGGAGATACGCAGTATTTT
TRBD1	few	TRBJ2-7	TRBV18	CASSPPGGASYEQYF	TGTGCCAGCTCACCCCCAGGGGGCGCGTCCTACGAGCAGTACTTC
TRBD1	NA	TRBJ1-1	TRBV27	CASRGLTGVNTEAFF	TGTGCCAGCAGGGGGCTAACAGGGGTAAACACTGAAGCTTTCTTT
TRBD1	large	TRBJ2-1	TRBV6-5	CASSFTPAGTGDDEQFF	TGTGCCAGCAGTTTCACCCCTGCCGGGACAGGGGACGATGAGCAGTTCTTC
TRBD1	NA	TRBJ1-5	TRBV6-5	CASRGQGHQPQHF	TGTGCCAGCAGGGGACAGGGTCATCAGCCCCAGCATTTT
NA	large	TRBJ1-2	TRBV12-3/TRBV12-4	CASSLSRGGYTF	TGTGCCAGCAGTTTGTCCCGAGGGGGCTACACCTTC
NA	once	TRBJ2-7	TRBV5-6	CASSPPKAFSYEQYF	TGTGCCAGCAGCCCCCCTAAGGCGTTCTCCTACGAGCAGTACTTC
NA	large	TRBJ2-1	TRBV24-1	CATSGRFGARSYNEQFF	TGTGCCACCAGTGGGAGATTCGGGGCCCGGTCCTACAATGAGCAGTTCTTC
NA	few	TRBJ1-6	TRBV6-2/TRBV6-3	CASSYLGGGPPLHF	TGTGCCAGCAGTTACTTGGGGGGGGGACCGCCCCTCCACTTT
NA	few	TRBJ2-7	TRBV20-1	CSARADGQGGDEQYF	TGCAGTGCTAGAGCCGACGGACAGGGAGGGGACGAGCAGTACTTC
TRBD1	once	TRBJ2-3	TRBV5-1	CASSFPTTGVGDKWPDTQYF	TGCGCCAGCAGCTTTCCTACGACAGGGGTAGGCGATAAATGGCCAGATACGCAGTATTTT
TRBD1	large	TRBJ1-4	TRBV6-5	CASRGQGKLFF	TGTGCCAGCAGGGGACAGGGAAAACTGTTTTTT
TRBD1	large	TRBJ1-6	TRBV15	CATSPGTDYNSPLHF	TGTGCCACCAGTCCCGGGACAGACTATAATTCACCCCTCCACTTT
NA	NA	TRBJ1-5	TRBV19	CASSPDYTGDSNQPQHF	TGTGCCAGTAGTCCCGATTATACCGGAGATAGCAATCAGCCCCAGCATTTT
TRBD1	few	TRBJ1-5	TRBV20-1	CSARRTGDQPQHF	TGCAGTGCTAGACGGACAGGGGATCAGCCCCAGCATTTT
NA	NA	TRBJ1-2	TRBV7-2	CASSSVGADGYTF	TGTGCCAGCAGCTCAGTAGGGGCGGATGGCTACACCTTC
TRBD1	few	TRBJ2-7	TRBV5-1	CASSKDRYEQYF	TGCGCCAGCAGCAAGGACAGGTACGAGCAGTACTTC
TRBD2	few	TRBJ2-7	TRBV18	CASSPRAGTSEQYF	TGTGCCAGCTCACCCCGAGCGGGGACGTCTGAGCAGTACTTC
NA	NA	TRBJ1-4	TRBV28	CASSGAGTNDNEKLFF	TGTGCCAGCAGTGGGGCCGGTACCAATGATAATGAAAAACTGTTTTTT